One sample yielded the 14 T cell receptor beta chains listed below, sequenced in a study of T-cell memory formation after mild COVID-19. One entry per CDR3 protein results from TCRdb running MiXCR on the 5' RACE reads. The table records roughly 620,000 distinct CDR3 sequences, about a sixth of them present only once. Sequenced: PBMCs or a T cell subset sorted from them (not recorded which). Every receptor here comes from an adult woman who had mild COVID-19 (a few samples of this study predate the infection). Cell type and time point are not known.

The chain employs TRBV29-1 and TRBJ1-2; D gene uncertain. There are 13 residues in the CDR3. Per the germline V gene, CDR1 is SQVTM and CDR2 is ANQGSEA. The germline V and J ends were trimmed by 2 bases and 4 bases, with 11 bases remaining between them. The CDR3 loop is CSVEKPAVYGYTF. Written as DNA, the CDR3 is TGCAGCGTTGAAAAGCCGGCGGTCTATGGCTACACCTTC.

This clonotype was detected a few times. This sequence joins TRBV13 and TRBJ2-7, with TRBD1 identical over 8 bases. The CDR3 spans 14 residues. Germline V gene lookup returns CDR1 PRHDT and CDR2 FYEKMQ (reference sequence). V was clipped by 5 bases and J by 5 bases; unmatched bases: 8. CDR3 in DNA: TGTGCCAGCAGCCCGCGCGGACAGGGAAACGAGCAGTACTTC. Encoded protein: CASSPRGQGNEQYF.

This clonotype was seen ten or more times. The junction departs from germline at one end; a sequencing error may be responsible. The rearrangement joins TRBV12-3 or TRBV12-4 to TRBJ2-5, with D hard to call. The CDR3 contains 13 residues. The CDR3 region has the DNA TGCGCCAGCAGCTTAAGGGTTCAAGAGACCCAGTACTTC. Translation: CASSLRVQETQYF.

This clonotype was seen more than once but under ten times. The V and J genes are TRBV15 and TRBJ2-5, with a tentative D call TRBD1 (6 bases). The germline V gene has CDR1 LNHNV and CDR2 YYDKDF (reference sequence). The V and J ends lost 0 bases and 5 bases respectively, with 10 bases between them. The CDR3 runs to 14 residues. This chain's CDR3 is CATSRDGQGETQYF. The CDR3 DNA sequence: TGTGCCACCAGCAGAGATGGGCAGGGGGAGACCCAGTACTTC.

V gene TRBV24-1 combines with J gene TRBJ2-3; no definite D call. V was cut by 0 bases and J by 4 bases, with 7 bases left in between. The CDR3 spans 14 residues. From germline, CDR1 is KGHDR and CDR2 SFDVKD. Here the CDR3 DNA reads TGTGCCACCAGTGATTTGCAGGAGCCAGATACGCAGTATTTT. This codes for CATSDLQEPDTQYF.

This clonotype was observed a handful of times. CDR3 DNA: TGTGCCAGCAGTGACACCGGGACAGGGTTGGGTCAGCCCCAGCATTTT. This codes for CASSDTGTGLGQPQHF. The genes are TRBV2 and TRBJ1-5, with TRBD1 identical over 9 bases. Losses at the gene ends were 3 bases for V and 6 bases for J; bases not matched to a gene: 9. Germline-derived CDR1 and CDR2 are SNHLY and FYNNEI. CDR3 length: 16 residues.

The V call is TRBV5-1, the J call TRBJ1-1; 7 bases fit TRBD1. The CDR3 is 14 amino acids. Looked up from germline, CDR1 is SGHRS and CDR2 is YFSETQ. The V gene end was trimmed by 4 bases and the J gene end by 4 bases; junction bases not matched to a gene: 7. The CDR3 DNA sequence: TGCGCCAGCAGCCTACCGGGACAGTTCACTGAAGCTTTCTTT. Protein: CASSLPGQFTEAFF.

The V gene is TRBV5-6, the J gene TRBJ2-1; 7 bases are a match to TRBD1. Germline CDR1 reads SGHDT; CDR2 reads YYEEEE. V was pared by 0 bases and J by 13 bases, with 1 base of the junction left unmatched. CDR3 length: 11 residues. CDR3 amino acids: CASSLGDRQFF. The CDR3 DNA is TGTGCCAGCAGCTTGGGGGACAGACAGTTCTTC.

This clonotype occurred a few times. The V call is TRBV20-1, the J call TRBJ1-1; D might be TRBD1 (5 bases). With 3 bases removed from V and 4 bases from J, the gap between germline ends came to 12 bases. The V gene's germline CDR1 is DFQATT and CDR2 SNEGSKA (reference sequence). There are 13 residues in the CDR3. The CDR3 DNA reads TGCAGTGCTAGGGGGCAGAGGGGCACTGAAGCTTTCTTT. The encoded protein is CSARGQRGTEAFF.

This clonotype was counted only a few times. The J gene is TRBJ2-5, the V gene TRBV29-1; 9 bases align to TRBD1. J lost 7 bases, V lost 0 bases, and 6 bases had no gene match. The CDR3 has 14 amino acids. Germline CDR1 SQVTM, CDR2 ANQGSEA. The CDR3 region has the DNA TGCAGCGTTGAAGACGGACAGGGGCGCGGGACCCAGTACTTC. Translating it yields CSVEDGQGRGTQYF.

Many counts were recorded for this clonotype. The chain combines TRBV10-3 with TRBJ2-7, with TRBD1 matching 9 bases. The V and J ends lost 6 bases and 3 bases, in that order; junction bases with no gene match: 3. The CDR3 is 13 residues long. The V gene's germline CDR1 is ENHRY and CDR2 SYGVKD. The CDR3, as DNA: TGTGCCATCAGCCGGGACAGGGTCTACGAGCAGTACTTC. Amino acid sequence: CAISRDRVYEQYF.

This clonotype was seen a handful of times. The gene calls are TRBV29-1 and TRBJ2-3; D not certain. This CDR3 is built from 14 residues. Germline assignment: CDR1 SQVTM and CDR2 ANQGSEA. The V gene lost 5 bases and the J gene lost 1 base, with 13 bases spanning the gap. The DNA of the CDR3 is TGCAGCGTTTATTTAGTCTCGGGCACAGATACGCAGTATTTT. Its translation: CSVYLVSGTDTQYF.

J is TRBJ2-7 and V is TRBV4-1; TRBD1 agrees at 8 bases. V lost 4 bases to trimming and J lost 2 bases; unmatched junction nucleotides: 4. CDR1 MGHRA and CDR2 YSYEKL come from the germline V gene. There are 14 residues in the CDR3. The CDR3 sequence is CASSPPDRAYEQYF. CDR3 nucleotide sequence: TGCGCCAGCAGCCCCCCGGACAGGGCCTACGAGCAGTACTTC.

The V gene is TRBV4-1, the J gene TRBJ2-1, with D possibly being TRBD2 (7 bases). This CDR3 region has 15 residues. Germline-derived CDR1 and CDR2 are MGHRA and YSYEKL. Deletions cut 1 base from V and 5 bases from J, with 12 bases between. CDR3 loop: CASSQVWGGNNEQFF. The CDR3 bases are TGCGCCAGCAGCCAAGTTTGGGGGGGCAACAATGAGCAGTTCTTC.